The T cell receptor (beta chain) under discussion was sequenced for a study of blood T cell repertoires in COVID-19 (TCRdb year 2020). Looking at the study overall: The collaborator samples originated in the United States, Italy and Spain and spanned the acute and convalescent phases of COVID-19. The prospective study material was composed of cDNA or gDNA derived from T cells, B-cell-depleted T cells, or PBMCs. Subjects who had been exposed to COVID-19, were actively infected with it, or had recovered from it provided the deeply sampled blood TCRbeta repertoires that made up the dataset. A freely available public database, intended as a resource for researchers studying the immune response to SARS-CoV-2, is where the repertoires were released. The samples were drawn from the first 160 participants of the ongoing ImmuneRACE study and from more than 1,000 subjects provided by 6 global collaborators. Nearly every sample came with metadata listing a de-identified subject ID, COVID-19 status, age in years and sex. Where HLA class I and class II types were available, the types were taken from metadata supplied by the sample provider, not from assay-based typing.

TCRbeta CDR3 regions were amplified from genomic DNA using the immunoSEQ Assay, a bias-controlled multiplex PCR. In the authors' own workflow: The number of nucleated cells in each sample was estimated from the amplification of reference gene primers within the assay. To quantify the absolute abundance of each unique TCRbeta CDR3 rearrangement, sequence reads were collapsed and filtered. For each sample, productive Simpson clonality was calculated as the square root of Simpson's diversity index over productive rearrangements. In TCRdb, the immuneACCESS table is reduced to in-frame sequences with V and J assigned. These tables do not hold every clone; where another copy was compared, an unresolved V gene accounts for under half, and the others remain unexplained. The DNA was the basis for D and trimming; V, J and clone size are from that table. The table for this sample lists 400,000 to 500,000 clones; roughly 84% of them were counted only once. Approximately 1.3% of the sample lies in the top ten.

On this clone itself: It lacks a known antigen. It has no much larger one-base neighbor in the sample; base qualities were not kept.

Participants in the prospective study were enrolled through a virtual design, were aged about 18 to 100 years, and lived in 24 United States geographic areas. In the prospective study, cohorts were assigned on the basis of participant-reported clinical history obtained from a screening survey and a study questionnaire. Exposed participants had been in contact, within 2 weeks of entering the study, with a person who had a PCR-confirmed or clinician-diagnosed case of COVID-19. Mobile phlebotomists in the prospective study collected whole blood, serum and a nasopharyngeal or oropharyngeal swab from every participant. Additional blood draws and questionnaires over an approximately two-month period could optionally be provided by prospective study participants. Blood samples from the prospective study were shipped frozen or at room temperature prior to DNA extraction. The germline V gene provides CDR1 MNHEY and CDR2 SVGAGI. CDR3 length: 16 amino acids, cysteine to phenylalanine. Only CDR3 DNA remains: 48 bases, in frame from the first base. V is pared back by 0 bases and J by 6 bases, with 18 bases lying between the germline termini.

What the authors observed across the whole study: The amount of clinical and demographic metadata varied by source and participant and was provided uncurated.

This TCR was sampled from a woman aged 18 to 35 who had been exposed to COVID-19. Sequencing was done on a sample of PBMCs or T cells enriched from blood (not recorded which). Here the chain combines TRBV6-5 and TRBJ2-7, and the D gene may be TRBD1, 6 bases matching. The DNA sequence follows: TGTGCCAGCAGTTACTCCGCCACAGGGTCCCCCTTCGAGCAGTACTTC. This yields the protein CASSYSATGSPFEQYF.